This T cell receptor (beta chain) was observed in a study of T cell responses to AZD1222 COVID-19 vaccine. V lost 0 bases to trimming and J lost 7 bases; unmatched junction nucleotides: 6. The CDR3 is 16 amino acids. From germline, CDR1 is MDHEN and CDR2 SYDVKM. This table comes from immunoSEQ multiplex PCR, and its TCRdb copy is limited to in-frame clones, with some not included. The data contain approximately 120,000 clones, 70% to 90% of them seen just once; the ten biggest clones take up around 5.3%. The chain links TRBV28 to TRBJ2-1; TRBD2 agrees at 10 bases. This material consisted of peripheral blood, taken 28 days after the second AZD1222 dose. This TCR came from an adult who received the AZD1222 COVID-19 vaccine. The CDR3 nucleotides read TGTGCCAGCAGTTTATGGGCTAGCGGGAGAGGTAATGAGCAGTTCTTC. It is translated as CASSLWASGRGNEQFF.